The following is a TCR beta chain sequence with its context. Antigen unknown. This entry comes from a study of T cell responses to AZD1222 COVID-19 vaccine. Points from the study as a whole: Baseline testing showed seropositivity in only a handful of AZD1222 recipients. Mostly white British, mostly female donors; authors suggested clonal diversity may be underestimated. Only after the peak T cell response were repertoires sampled.

Investigators merged groups given second doses at roughly 4 or roughly 12 weeks. TCRdb's table, derived via immunoSEQ multiplex PCR, lists solely in-frame clones and lacks some. The table records 120,000 or so clones, about 89% of them present only once. Sequenced material: peripheral blood, taken 28 days after the second AZD1222 dose. This clonotype was sampled from an adult who received the AZD1222 COVID-19 vaccine.

CDR3 in amino acids: CASSIGGLLAGNNEQFF. The CDR3 DNA reads as TGTGCCAGCAGCATCGGAGGTCTACTAGCGGGCAACAATGAGCAGTTCTTC. This chain connects TRBV5-5 to TRBJ2-1; 9 nucleotides agree with TRBD2. Germline CDR1 SGHKS, CDR2 YYEKEE (reference sequence). The J segment lost 5 bases and the V segment lost 4 bases, leaving 13 bases of the junction unmatched. The CDR3 is 17 residues long.